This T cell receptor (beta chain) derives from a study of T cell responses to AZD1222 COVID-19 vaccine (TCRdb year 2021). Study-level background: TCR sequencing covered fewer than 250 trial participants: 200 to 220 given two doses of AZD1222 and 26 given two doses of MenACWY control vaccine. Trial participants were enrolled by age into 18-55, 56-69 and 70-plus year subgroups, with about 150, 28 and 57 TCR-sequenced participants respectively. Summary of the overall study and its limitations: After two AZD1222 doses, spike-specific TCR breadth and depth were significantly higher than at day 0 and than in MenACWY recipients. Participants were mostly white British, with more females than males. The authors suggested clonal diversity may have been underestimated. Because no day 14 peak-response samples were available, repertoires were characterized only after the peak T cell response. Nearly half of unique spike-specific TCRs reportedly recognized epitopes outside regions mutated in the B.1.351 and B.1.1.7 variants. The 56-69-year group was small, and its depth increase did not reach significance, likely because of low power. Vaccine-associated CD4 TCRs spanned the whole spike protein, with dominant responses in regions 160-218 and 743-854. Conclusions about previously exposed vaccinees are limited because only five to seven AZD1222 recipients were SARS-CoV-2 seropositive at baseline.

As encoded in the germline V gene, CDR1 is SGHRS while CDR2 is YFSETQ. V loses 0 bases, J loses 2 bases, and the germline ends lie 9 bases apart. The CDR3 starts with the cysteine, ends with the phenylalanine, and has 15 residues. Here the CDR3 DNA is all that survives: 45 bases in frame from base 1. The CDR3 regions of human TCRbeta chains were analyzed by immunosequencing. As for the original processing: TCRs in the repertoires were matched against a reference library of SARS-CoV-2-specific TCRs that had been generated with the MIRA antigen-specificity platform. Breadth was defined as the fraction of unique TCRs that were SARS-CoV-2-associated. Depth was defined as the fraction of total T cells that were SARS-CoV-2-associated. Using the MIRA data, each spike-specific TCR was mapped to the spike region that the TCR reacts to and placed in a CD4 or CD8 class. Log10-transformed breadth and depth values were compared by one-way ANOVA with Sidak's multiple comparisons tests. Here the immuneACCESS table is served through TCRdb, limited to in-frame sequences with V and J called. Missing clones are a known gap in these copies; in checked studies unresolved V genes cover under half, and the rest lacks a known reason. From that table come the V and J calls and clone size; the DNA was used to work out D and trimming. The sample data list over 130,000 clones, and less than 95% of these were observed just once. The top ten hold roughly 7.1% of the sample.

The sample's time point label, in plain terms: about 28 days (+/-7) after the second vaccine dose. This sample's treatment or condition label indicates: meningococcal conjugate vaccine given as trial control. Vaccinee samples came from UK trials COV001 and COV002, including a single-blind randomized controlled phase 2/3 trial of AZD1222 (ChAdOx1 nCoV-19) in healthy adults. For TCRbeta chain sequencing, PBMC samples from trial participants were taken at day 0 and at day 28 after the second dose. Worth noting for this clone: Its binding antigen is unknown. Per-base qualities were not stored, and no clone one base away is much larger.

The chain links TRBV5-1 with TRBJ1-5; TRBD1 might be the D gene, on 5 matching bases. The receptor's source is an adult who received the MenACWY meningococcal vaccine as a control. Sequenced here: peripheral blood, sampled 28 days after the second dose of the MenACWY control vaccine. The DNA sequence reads TGCGCCAGCAGCTTGGAAGGGGCCGGCAATCAGCCCCAGCATTTT. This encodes CASSLEGAGNQPQHF.